The rows below give T cell receptor beta chains drawn from one sample of a study of cytomegalovirus exposure and HLA in healthy donors. Profiling relied on immunoSEQ multiplex PCR, and the TCRdb table lists in-frame clones only, not all of them. The sample holds 200,000 to 250,000 clones, roughly three quarters seen once. The sample consisted of PBMCs. These receptors were taken from a man over 45 in good health and CMV-seronegative. The CDR3 runs from the conserved cysteine through the conserved F or W. Each record gives: clone size, J gene, D gene, V gene, CDR3 DNA, CDR3 protein. A D gene is named only where the DNA matches it firmly. Clone size is not always given. Where it is, it says once, few, many or a class for expanded clones.

clone_size: NA; j_call: TRBJ2-2; d_call: TRBD1; v_call: TRBV5-1; cdr3_nt: TGCGCCAGCACTGGGACAGGCGGAGACACCGGGGAGCTGTTTTTT; cdr3_aa: CASTGTGGDTGELFF
clone_size: NA; j_call: TRBJ2-3; d_call: NA; v_call: TRBV9; cdr3_nt: TGTGCCAGCAGCCCGCGCCCAGCCACTAGGGCAGATACGCAGTATTTT; cdr3_aa: CASSPRPATRADTQYF
clone_size: NA; j_call: TRBJ2-5; d_call: TRBD2; v_call: TRBV28; cdr3_nt: TGTGCCAGCAGTTTAGGGCGGGGGTTTGGAGAGACCCAGTACTTC; cdr3_aa: CASSLGRGFGETQYF
clone_size: NA; j_call: TRBJ1-5; d_call: TRBD1; v_call: TRBV28; cdr3_nt: TGTGCCAGCAGTCTCCGACAGGGCCAAAGGCCCCAGCATTTT; cdr3_aa: CASSLRQGQRPQHF
clone_size: NA; j_call: TRBJ1-3; d_call: TRBD1; v_call: TRBV9; cdr3_nt: TGTGCCAGCAGCACACAGGGGTTTGGAGGAAACACCATATATTTT; cdr3_aa: CASSTQGFGGNTIYF
clone_size: NA; j_call: TRBJ1-5; d_call: TRBD1; v_call: TRBV5-6; cdr3_nt: TGTGCCAGCAGCGTTTCCGGGACAGGGGATCAGCCCCAGCATTTT; cdr3_aa: CASSVSGTGDQPQHF
clone_size: NA; j_call: TRBJ2-7; d_call: TRBD1; v_call: TRBV5-1; cdr3_nt: TGCGCCAGCAGCATGGGGACAGGGACGGCCTACGAGCAGTACTTC; cdr3_aa: CASSMGTGTAYEQYF
clone_size: NA; j_call: TRBJ1-5; d_call: NA; v_call: TRBV2; cdr3_nt: TGTGCCAGCAGTGAACAGGCCGACAGAAATCAGCCCCAGCATTTT; cdr3_aa: CASSEQADRNQPQHF
clone_size: few; j_call: TRBJ2-1; d_call: TRBD2; v_call: TRBV5-1; cdr3_nt: TGCGCCAGCAGGCCGCCTCTAGCGGGAGGGCCCGGTTACAATGAGCAGTTCTTC; cdr3_aa: CASRPPLAGGPGYNEQFF
clone_size: NA; j_call: TRBJ1-5; d_call: TRBD1; v_call: TRBV7-3; cdr3_nt: TGTGCCAGCAGTTTAGACAGGGATAGTCAGCCCCAGCATTTT; cdr3_aa: CASSLDRDSQPQHF
clone_size: NA; j_call: TRBJ2-1; d_call: TRBD2; v_call: TRBV7-9; cdr3_nt: TGTGCCAGCAGCTCCCCTCAGAGGGAGGGAAGCGAAGAGCAGTTCTTC; cdr3_aa: CASSSPQREGSEEQFF
clone_size: once; j_call: TRBJ1-1; d_call: TRBD1; v_call: TRBV7-9; cdr3_nt: TGTGCCAGCAGCTCCGGGACAGATACTGAAGCTTTCTTT; cdr3_aa: CASSSGTDTEAFF
clone_size: medium-sized; j_call: TRBJ1-1; d_call: NA; v_call: TRBV30; cdr3_nt: TGTGCCTGGAGTGTACTGTACGGTAAGAACACTGAAGCTTTCTTT; cdr3_aa: CAWSVLYGKNTEAFF
clone_size: few; j_call: TRBJ2-7; d_call: TRBD2; v_call: TRBV9; cdr3_nt: TGTGCCAGCAGCGTAGCGGCAGCGGGACCCCCCTACGAGCAGTACTTC; cdr3_aa: CASSVAAAGPPYEQYF
clone_size: few; j_call: TRBJ1-4; d_call: NA; v_call: TRBV5-1; cdr3_nt: TGCGCCAGCAGCTTGGAAGGACAGCGAAATGAAAAACTGTTTTTT; cdr3_aa: CASSLEGQRNEKLFF
clone_size: NA; j_call: TRBJ1-1; d_call: NA; v_call: TRBV2; cdr3_nt: TGTGCCAGCAGTGGTAGGCAGGGGCTAAACACTGAAGCTTTCTTT; cdr3_aa: CASSGRQGLNTEAFF
clone_size: NA; j_call: TRBJ1-1; d_call: TRBD1; v_call: TRBV19; cdr3_nt: TGTGCCAGTAGTATAGTGGGACAGGGAGGCACTGAAGCTTTCTTT; cdr3_aa: CASSIVGQGGTEAFF
clone_size: NA; j_call: TRBJ2-1; d_call: TRBD2; v_call: TRBV9; cdr3_nt: TGTGCCAGCAGCGGGGCTAGCGGGAGGGGATACAATGAGCAGTTCTTC; cdr3_aa: CASSGASGRGYNEQFF
clone_size: NA; j_call: TRBJ1-5; d_call: NA; v_call: TRBV19; cdr3_nt: TGTGCCAGTAGTATATCCAGAATATATAGCAATCAGCCCCAGCATTTT; cdr3_aa: CASSISRIYSNQPQHF
clone_size: NA; j_call: TRBJ2-7; d_call: TRBD1; v_call: TRBV5-1; cdr3_nt: TGCGCCAGCAGCTACGGCGGGGACAGGGGGCAGTACGAGCAGTACTTC; cdr3_aa: CASSYGGDRGQYEQYF
clone_size: NA; j_call: TRBJ2-5; d_call: TRBD2; v_call: TRBV6-1; cdr3_nt: TGTGCCAGCAGTGATGGGGTCAGGGAGGGAGAGACCCAGTACTTC; cdr3_aa: CASSDGVREGETQYF
clone_size: NA; j_call: TRBJ2-2; d_call: NA; v_call: TRBV5-5; cdr3_nt: TGTGCCAGCAGCAGGGGGTTGGACACCGGGGAGCTGTTTTTT; cdr3_aa: CASSRGLDTGELFF
clone_size: NA; j_call: TRBJ1-5; d_call: NA; v_call: TRBV19; cdr3_nt: TGTGCCAGTAGTATACCCACAGGGATCAATCAGCCCCAGCATTTT; cdr3_aa: CASSIPTGINQPQHF